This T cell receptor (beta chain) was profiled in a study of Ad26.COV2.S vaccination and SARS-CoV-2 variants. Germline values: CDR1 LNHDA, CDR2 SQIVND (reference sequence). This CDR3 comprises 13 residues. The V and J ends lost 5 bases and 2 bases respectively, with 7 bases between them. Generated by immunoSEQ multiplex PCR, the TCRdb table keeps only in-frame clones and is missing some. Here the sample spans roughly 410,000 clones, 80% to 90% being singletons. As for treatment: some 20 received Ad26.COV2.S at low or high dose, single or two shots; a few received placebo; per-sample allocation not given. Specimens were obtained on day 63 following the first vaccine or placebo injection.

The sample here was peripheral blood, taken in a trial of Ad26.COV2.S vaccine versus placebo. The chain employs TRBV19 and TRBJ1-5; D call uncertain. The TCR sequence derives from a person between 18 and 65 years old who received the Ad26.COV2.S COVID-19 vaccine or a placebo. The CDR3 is CASSPRRNQPQHF. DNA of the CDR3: TGTGCCAGTAGTCCCCGGCGCAATCAGCCCCAGCATTTT.